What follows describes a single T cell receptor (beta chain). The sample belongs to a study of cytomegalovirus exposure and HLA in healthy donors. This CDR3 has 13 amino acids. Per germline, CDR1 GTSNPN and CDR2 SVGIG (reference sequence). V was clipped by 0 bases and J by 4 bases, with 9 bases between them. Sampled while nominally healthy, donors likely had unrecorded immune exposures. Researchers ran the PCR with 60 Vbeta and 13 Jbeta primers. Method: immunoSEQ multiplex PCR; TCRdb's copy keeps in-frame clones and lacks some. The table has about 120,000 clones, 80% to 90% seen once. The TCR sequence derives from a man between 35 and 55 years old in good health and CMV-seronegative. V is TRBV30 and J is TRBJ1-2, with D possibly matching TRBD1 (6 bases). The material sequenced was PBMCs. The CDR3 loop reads CAWSVGQSYGYTF. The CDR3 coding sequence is TGTGCCTGGAGTGTAGGACAGTCCTATGGCTACACCTTC.